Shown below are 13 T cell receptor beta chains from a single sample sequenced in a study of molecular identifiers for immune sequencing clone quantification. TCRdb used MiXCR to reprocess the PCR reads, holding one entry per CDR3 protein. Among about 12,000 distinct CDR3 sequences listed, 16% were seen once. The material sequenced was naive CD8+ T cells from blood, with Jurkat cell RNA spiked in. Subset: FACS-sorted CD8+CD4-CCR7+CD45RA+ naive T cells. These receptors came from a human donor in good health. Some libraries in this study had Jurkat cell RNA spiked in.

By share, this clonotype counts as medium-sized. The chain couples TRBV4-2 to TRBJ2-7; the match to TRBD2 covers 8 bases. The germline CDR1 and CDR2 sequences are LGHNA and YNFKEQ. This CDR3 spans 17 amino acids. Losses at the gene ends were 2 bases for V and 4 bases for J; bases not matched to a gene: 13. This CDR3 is CASSQRKTGTRGYEQYF. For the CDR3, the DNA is TGTGCCAGCAGCCAAAGGAAGACCGGGACTAGAGGGTACGAGCAGTACTTC.

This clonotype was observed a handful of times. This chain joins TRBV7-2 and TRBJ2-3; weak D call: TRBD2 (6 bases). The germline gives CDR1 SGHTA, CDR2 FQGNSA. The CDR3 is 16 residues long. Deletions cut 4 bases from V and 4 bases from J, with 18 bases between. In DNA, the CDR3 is TGTGCCAGCAGCTCTAGGAGGGTGTCGATTGCAGATACGCAGTATTTT. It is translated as CASSSRRVSIADTQYF.

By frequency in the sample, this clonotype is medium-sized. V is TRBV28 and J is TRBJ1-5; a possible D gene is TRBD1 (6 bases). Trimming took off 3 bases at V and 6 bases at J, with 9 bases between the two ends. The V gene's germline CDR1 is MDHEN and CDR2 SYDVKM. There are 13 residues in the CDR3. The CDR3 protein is CASSLRGVQPQHF. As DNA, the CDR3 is TGTGCCAGCAGTTTGAGGGGGGTTCAGCCCCAGCATTTT.

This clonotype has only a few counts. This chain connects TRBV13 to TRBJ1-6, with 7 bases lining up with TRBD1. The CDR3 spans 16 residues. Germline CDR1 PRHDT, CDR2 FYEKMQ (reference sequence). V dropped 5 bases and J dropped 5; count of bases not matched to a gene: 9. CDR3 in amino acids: CASSPSLQGNNSPLHF. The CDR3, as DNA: TGTGCCAGCAGCCCAAGCCTACAGGGGAATAATTCACCCCTCCACTTT.

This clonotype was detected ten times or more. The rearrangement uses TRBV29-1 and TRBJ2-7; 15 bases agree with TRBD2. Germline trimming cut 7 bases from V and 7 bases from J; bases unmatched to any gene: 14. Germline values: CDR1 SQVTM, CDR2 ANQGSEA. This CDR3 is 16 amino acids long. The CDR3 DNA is TGCAGCGCTCTGGGACTAGCGGGAGGCCAATTCGGGGAGCAGTACTTC. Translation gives CSALGLAGGQFGEQYF.

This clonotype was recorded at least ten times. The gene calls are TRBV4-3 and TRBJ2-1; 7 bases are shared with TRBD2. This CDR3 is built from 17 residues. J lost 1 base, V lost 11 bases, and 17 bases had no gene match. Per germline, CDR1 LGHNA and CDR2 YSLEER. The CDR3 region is CASSPSGGGLSYNEQFF. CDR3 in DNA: TGCGCCTCCTCACCCTCGGGGGGAGGCCTGTCCTACAATGAGCAGTTCTTC.

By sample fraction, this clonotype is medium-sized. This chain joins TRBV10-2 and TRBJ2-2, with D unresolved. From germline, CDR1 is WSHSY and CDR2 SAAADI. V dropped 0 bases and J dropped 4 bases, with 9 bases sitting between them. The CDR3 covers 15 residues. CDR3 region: CASSESTPPTGELFF. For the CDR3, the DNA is TGCGCCAGCAGTGAGTCGACACCGCCCACCGGGGAGCTGTTTTTT.

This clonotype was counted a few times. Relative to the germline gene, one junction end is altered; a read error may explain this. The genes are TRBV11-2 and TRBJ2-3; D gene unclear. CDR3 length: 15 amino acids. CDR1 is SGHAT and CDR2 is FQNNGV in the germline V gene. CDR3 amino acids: CASSLGGWVTDAQYF. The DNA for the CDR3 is TGTGCCAGCAGCTTAGGTGGCTGGGTCACAGATGCGCAGTATTTT.

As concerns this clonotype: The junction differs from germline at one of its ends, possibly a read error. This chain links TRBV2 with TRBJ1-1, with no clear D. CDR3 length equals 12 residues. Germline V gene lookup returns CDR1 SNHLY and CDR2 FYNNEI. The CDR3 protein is CTSSDWNTEAFF. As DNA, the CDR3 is TGTACCAGCAGTGATTGGAACACTGAAGCTTTCTTT.

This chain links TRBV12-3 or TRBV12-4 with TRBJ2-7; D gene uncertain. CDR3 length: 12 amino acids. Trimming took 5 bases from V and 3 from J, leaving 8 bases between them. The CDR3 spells CASSRTFYEQYF. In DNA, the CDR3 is TGTGCCAGCAGTCGGACCTTCTACGAGCAGTACTTC.

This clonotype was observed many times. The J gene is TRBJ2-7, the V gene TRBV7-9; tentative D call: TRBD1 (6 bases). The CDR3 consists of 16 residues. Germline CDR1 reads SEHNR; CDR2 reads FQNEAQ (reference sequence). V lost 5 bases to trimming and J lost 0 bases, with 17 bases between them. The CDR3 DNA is TGTGCCAGCAGCGAAACCAGGGACACGAGCTCCTACGAGCAGTACTTC. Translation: CASSETRDTSSYEQYF.

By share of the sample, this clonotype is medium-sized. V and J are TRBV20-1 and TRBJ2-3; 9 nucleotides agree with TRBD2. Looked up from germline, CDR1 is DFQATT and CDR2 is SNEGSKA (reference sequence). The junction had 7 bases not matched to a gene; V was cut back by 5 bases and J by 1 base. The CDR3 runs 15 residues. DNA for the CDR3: TGCAGTGCTTATAGCGGGAGTCTCGGCACAGATACGCAGTATTTT. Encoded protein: CSAYSGSLGTDTQYF.

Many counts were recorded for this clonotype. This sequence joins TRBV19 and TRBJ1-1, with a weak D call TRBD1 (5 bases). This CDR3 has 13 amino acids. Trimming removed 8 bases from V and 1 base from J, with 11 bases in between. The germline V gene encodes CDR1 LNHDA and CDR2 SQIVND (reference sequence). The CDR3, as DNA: TGTGCCAGTTCACTGGGGGGGAACACTGAAGCTTTCTTT. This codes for CASSLGGNTEAFF.